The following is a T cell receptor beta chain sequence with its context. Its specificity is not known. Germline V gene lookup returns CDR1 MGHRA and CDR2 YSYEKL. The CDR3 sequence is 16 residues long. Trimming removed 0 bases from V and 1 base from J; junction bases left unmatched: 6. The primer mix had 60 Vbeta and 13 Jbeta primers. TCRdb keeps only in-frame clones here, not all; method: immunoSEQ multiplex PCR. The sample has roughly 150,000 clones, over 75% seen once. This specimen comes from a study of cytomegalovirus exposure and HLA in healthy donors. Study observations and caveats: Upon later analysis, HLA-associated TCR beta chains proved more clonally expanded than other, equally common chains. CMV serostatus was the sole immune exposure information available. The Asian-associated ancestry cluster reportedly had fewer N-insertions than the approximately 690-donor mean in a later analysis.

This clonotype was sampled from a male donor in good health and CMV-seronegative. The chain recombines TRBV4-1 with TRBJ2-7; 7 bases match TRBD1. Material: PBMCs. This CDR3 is CASSQERGGNSYEQYF. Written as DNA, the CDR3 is TGCGCCAGCAGCCAAGAAAGAGGGGGCAATTCCTACGAGCAGTACTTC.